A single sample gave rise to the 22 T cell receptor beta chains below, sequenced in a study of cytomegalovirus exposure and HLA in healthy donors. The primer mix had 60 Vbeta and 13 Jbeta primers. The assay was immunoSEQ multiplex PCR, and TCRdb's table has in-frame clones only and misses some. The sample has 150,000 to 200,000 clones; about 86% are singletons. The source material was PBMCs. Receptors were obtained from a woman aged 18 to 35 in good health and CMV-seronegative.

The chain carries TRBV5-1 and TRBJ2-7, with TRBD2 matching over 12 bases. The CDR3 has 15 amino acids. Unmatched junction bases numbered 7, after V lost 2 bases and J lost 7 bases. CDR1 and CDR2 from the germline V gene are SGHRS and YFSETQ. DNA for the CDR3: TGCGCCAGCAGCTTCCCCGGACTAGCGGGGTGGGAGCAGTACTTC. It encodes CASSFPGLAGWEQYF. Together with reference TRBV5-1 and TRBJ2-7, the CDR3 gives the full variable domain: KAGVTQTPRYLIKTRGQQVTLSCSPISGHRSVSWYQQTPGQGLQFLFEYFSETQRNKGNFPGRFSGRQFSNSRSEMNVSTLELGDSALYLCASSFPGLAGWEQYFGPGTRLTVT.

The V and J genes are TRBV6-1 and TRBJ1-2; D perhaps matches TRBD1 (6 bases). V lost 3 bases and J lost 3, with 17 bases in between. The CDR3 is 16 residues long. Germline V gene sequence: CDR1 MNHNS, CDR2 SASEGT. This chain's CDR3 is CASSEDQGPRDYGYTF. The CDR3 nucleotides read TGTGCCAGCAGTGAGGACCAGGGGCCGCGGGACTATGGCTACACCTTC.

The chain employs TRBV30 and TRBJ2-3; 8 positions agree with TRBD2. After removal of 3 bases from V and 6 bases from J, the junction contained 11 bases not matched to a gene. CDR1 and CDR2 from the germline V gene are GTSNPN and SVGIG (reference sequence). The CDR3 spans 15 residues. CDR3 in amino acids: CAWRAGGDLSDTQYF. The CDR3 nucleotides are TGTGCCTGGAGGGCGGGAGGTGATCTTTCGGATACGCAGTATTTT.

As for this clone: One junction end disagrees with the germline gene, perhaps due to a read error. The CDR3 sequence is CAWSAPDDWVPSLQGVKTEAFF. DNA of the CDR3: TGTGCCTGGAGTGCACCGGACGATTGGGTTCCCTCCCTACAGGGAGTGAAGACTGAAGCTTTCTTT. The V gene is TRBV30, the J gene TRBJ1-1; possibly TRBD1 for D (6 bases). The CDR3 is made up of 22 amino acids. Germline V gene lookup returns CDR1 GTSNPN and CDR2 SVGIG (reference sequence).

This chain uses TRBV28 with TRBJ1-4, with D tentatively TRBD1 (6 bases). Trimming stripped 7 bases from V and 3 bases from J, with 9 bases between. This CDR3 spans 13 amino acids. From germline, CDR1 is MDHEN and CDR2 SYDVKM. CDR3 residues: CASTPGANEKLFF. The CDR3 DNA sequence: TGTGCCAGCACACCAGGGGCTAATGAAAAACTGTTTTTT. Variable domain in full (rest from reference TRBV28 and TRBJ1-4): DVKVTQSSRYLVKRTGEKVFLECVQDMDHENMFWYRQDPGLGLRLIYFSYDVKMKEKGDIPEGYSVSREKKERFSLILESASTNQTSMYLCASTPGANEKLFFGSGTQLSVL.

The chain links TRBV27 to TRBJ2-1; 10 nucleotides agree with TRBD2. This CDR3 comprises 14 residues. With 2 bases clipped from V and 13 bases from J, the junction kept 8 bases outside the gene matches. Looked up from germline, CDR1 is MNHEY and CDR2 is SMNVEV (reference sequence). CDR3 loop: CASSLGLAGVRQFF. The CDR3, as DNA: TGTGCCAGCAGTTTAGGCCTAGCGGGAGTAAGACAGTTCTTC.

The chain employs TRBV5-1 and TRBJ1-1; 7 nucleotides match TRBD1. CDR1 SGHRS and CDR2 YFSETQ come from the germline V gene. The CDR3 is made up of 15 amino acids. V trimming: 3 bases; J trimming: 4 bases; junction bases outside the gene matches: 9. CDR3 protein: CASSSNRGGGTEAFF. For the CDR3, the DNA is TGCGCCAGCAGCTCGAACAGGGGTGGGGGCACTGAAGCTTTCTTT.

The rearrangement links TRBV9 to TRBJ2-2; D perhaps matches TRBD2 (6 bases). The CDR3 consists of 12 residues. Germline V gene data show CDR1 as SGDLS and CDR2 as YYNGEE. Trimming took off 2 bases at V and 7 bases at J, with 6 bases between the two ends. The CDR3 spells CASSVRGGELFF. The CDR3 DNA sequence: TGTGCCAGCAGCGTGCGGGGCGGGGAGCTGTTTTTT.

This chain connects TRBV7-9 to TRBJ2-4; D is possibly TRBD1 (6 bases). The germline V gene encodes CDR1 SEHNR and CDR2 FQNEAQ (reference sequence). This CDR3 is 14 amino acids long. V lost 4 bases to trimming and J lost 4 bases, with 11 bases between them. The CDR3 loop reads CASSSPDSKNIQYF. CDR3 bases: TGTGCCAGCAGCTCCCCGGACAGTAAAAACATTCAGTACTTC. Variable domain in full (rest from reference TRBV7-9 and TRBJ2-4): DTGVSQNPRHKITKRGQNVTFRCDPISEHNRLYWYRQTLGQGPEFLTYFQNEAQLEKSRLLSDRFSAERPKGSFSTLEIQRTEQGDSAMYLCASSSPDSKNIQYFGAGTRLSVL.

This chain joins TRBV4-1 and TRBJ2-5, with 14 bases fitting TRBD2. Germline values: CDR1 MGHRA, CDR2 YSYEKL. Trimming removed 5 bases from V and 5 bases from J; junction bases left unmatched: 13. This CDR3 comprises 18 residues. CDR3 nucleotides: TGCGCCAGCAGCTCACCGGGACTAGCGGGAGCCCCTTACGAGACCCAGTACTTC. This sequence encodes CASSSPGLAGAPYETQYF.

This clone appeared a few times. V usage is TRBV7-2 and J usage is TRBJ2-7; 10 nucleotides align to TRBD2. Trimming cost V 3 bases and J 4 bases; bases outside gene matches: 3. The CDR3 is 14 residues long. Looked up from germline, CDR1 is SGHTA and CDR2 is FQGNSA. In nucleotides, the CDR3 is TGTGCCAGCAGCTTGGCTAGCGGGAGTTACGAGCAGTACTTC. Amino acid sequence: CASSLASGSYEQYF.

This chain joins TRBV29-1 and TRBJ2-5; 9 nucleotides match TRBD1. With the DNA end fitting TRBJ2-7 better, the J assignment may be wrong. The CDR3 contains 15 residues. CDR1 and CDR2 from the germline V gene are SQVTM and ANQGSEA. The CDR3 nucleotides read TGCAGCGTTGAAGGGACAGGGGAATCCCCCTACGAGCAGTACTTC. Translated, it gives CSVEGTGESPYEQYF.

The chain recombines TRBV9 with TRBJ1-1; D is perhaps TRBD1 (5 bases). Germline loops: CDR1 SGDLS, CDR2 YYNGEE. The CDR3 has 17 amino acids. V was cut by 3 bases and J by 0 bases, with 18 bases left in between. The CDR3, as DNA: TGTGCCAGCAGCGAATATTTGACAGCCAACATGAACACTGAAGCTTTCTTT. Translation: CASSEYLTANMNTEAFF.

The chain is built from TRBV27 and TRBJ1-4; 11 bases fit TRBD1. V gave up 6 bases and J gave up 3 bases; unmatched junction bases: 6. The CDR3 is 16 amino acids. The germline V gene has CDR1 MNHEY and CDR2 SMNVEV (reference sequence). The CDR3 nucleotides are TGTGCCAGCAGGGACAGGGGGCTGGTAGCTAATGAAAAACTGTTTTTT. It specifies CASRDRGLVANEKLFF.

This rearrangement joins TRBV27 to TRBJ1-1; 7 positions match TRBD1. This CDR3 comprises 13 residues. Germline V lookup: CDR1 MNHEY, CDR2 SMNVEV (reference sequence). After removal of 5 bases from V and 5 bases from J, the junction contained 5 bases not matched to a gene. As DNA, the CDR3 is TGTGCCAGCAGTACAGGGGTTGGGACTGAAGCTTTCTTT. This gives the protein CASSTGVGTEAFF.

The chain is built from TRBV19 and TRBJ2-7, with D possibly TRBD2 on 6 matching bases. Germline CDR1 is LNHDA and CDR2 is SQIVND (reference sequence). Trimming cost V 5 bases and J 0 bases, with 26 bases left between them. This CDR3 contains 19 residues. The CDR3 coding sequence is TGTGCCAGTAGTTTGGTTCTTGGTCCGGGAGAGAGGGACTCCTACGAGCAGTACTTC. It specifies CASSLVLGPGERDSYEQYF.

This sequence joins TRBV7-9 and TRBJ1-2; D may be TRBD1 (5 bases). V was cut by 1 base and J by 6 bases, with 15 bases left in between. The CDR3 is 15 residues long. The germline V gene encodes CDR1 SEHNR and CDR2 FQNEAQ (reference sequence). The CDR3 DNA reads as TGTGCCAGCAGCTTAGGCGGGGCCGAGTGGGATGGCTACACCTTC. Protein: CASSLGGAEWDGYTF.

The chain links TRBV2 to TRBJ1-1; a possible D gene is TRBD1 (5 bases). This CDR3 contains 14 residues. The V end lost 8 bases, the J end lost 4 bases, and 17 bases lay between the germline ends. Germline values: CDR1 SNHLY, CDR2 FYNNEI. The CDR3 nucleotides are TGTGCCAGCCGGAGGGGAGCGGGGGTCACTGAAGCTTTCTTT. Protein sequence: CASRRGAGVTEAFF.

This chain uses TRBV10-3 with TRBJ2-1; D possibly corresponds to TRBD2 (6 bases). This CDR3 region has 15 residues. Germline V gene data show CDR1 as ENHRY and CDR2 as SYGVKD. Trimming stripped 6 bases from V and 9 bases from J, with 21 bases between. The CDR3 coding sequence is TGTGCCATCAGCCCGGGACTCAGCCTGGGCGGTGAGCAGTTCTTC. This gives the protein CAISPGLSLGGEQFF.

The chain links TRBV5-1 to TRBJ2-1; TRBD2 might be the D (6 bases). Germline V CDR1 and CDR2: SGHRS, YFSETQ. V was clipped by 3 bases and J by 0 bases, with 10 bases between them. The CDR3 length is 15 residues. DNA of the CDR3: TGCGCCAGCAGCTGGCGGGGAGACTCCTACAATGAGCAGTTCTTC. Translated, it gives CASSWRGDSYNEQFF.

J is TRBJ1-4 and V is TRBV4-1; D remains ambiguous. The V gene lost 5 bases and the J gene lost 6 bases, with 13 bases spanning the gap. CDR1 is MGHRA and CDR2 is YSYEKL in the germline V gene. The CDR3 totals 14 residues. In nucleotides, the CDR3 is TGCGCCAGCAGCGAACCCGGGGAAGATGAAAAACTGTTTTTT. This gives the protein CASSEPGEDEKLFF.

This CDR3 is CASSVIGTSGRVVRTDTQYF. The CDR3 nucleotides read TGTGCCAGCAGTGTTATCGGGACTAGCGGTCGCGTCGTACGCACAGATACGCAGTATTTT. The J gene is TRBJ2-3, the V gene TRBV2; 11 positions agree with TRBD2. The CDR3 contains 20 residues. The V and J ends lost 4 bases and 1 base, in that order; junction bases with no gene match: 16. CDR1 is SNHLY, CDR2 FYNNEI, per germline. Combining the CDR3 with reference TRBV2 and TRBJ2-3 gives the whole variable domain EPEVTQTPSHQVTQMGQEVILRCVPISNHLYFYWYRQILGQKVEFLVSFYNNEISEKSEIFDDQFSVERPDGSNFTLKIRSTKLEDSAMYFCASSVIGTSGRVVRTDTQYFGPGTRLTVL.